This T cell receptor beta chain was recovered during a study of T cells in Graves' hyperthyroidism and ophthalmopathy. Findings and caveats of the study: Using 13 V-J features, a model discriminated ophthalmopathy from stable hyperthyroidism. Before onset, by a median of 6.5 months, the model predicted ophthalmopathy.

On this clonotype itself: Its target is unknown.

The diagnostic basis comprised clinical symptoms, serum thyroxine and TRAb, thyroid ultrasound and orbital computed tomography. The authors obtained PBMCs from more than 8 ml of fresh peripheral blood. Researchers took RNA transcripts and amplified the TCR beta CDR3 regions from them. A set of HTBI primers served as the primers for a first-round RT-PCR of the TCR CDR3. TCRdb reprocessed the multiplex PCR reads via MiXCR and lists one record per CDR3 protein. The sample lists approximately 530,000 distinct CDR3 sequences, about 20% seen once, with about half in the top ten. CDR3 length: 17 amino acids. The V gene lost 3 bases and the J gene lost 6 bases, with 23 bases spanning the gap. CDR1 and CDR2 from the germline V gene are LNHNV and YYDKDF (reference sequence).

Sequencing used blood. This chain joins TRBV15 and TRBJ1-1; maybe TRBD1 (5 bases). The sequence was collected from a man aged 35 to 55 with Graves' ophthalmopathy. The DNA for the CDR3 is TGTGCCACCAGCAGCTCGGAGGGGTCGTCCGTAACTTCTGAAGCTTTCTTT. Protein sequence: CATSSSEGSSVTSEAFF.